This entry is about one T cell receptor beta chain. The antigen is not known. The DNA ends 3 residues before the CDR3 does, and the rest of the CDR3 is filled in from the germline J gene. The data were taken from a study of T cell clonality in common variable immunodeficiency. Sequencing input was equivalent genomic DNA from CVID and controls. Libraries were prepared by immunoSEQ multiplex PCR; TCRdb keeps only in-frame clonotypes and omits some of them. The sample was found to contain roughly 16,000 clones, and every one recurs. General study points: Reportedly, TCR beta sequences from common variable immunodeficiency showed fewer deletions and N-nucleotide insertions.

Aged about 8 to 64 years, CVID subjects averaged approximately 38 years old. CVID subjects had received replacement immunoglobulin for at least one year. Donors gave 5 to 8 ml heparinized peripheral whole blood. V shed 3 bases and J 0 bases; nucleotides not matched to a gene: 1. Germline CDR1 reads DFQATT; CDR2 reads SNEGSKA (reference sequence). This CDR3 has 15 residues. The chain combines TRBV20-1 with TRBJ2-5, with 13 bases identical to TRBD2. This TCR was sampled from a human donor with common variable immunodeficiency. Sequencing was performed on peripheral blood mononuclear cells. The CDR3 loop is CSARTSGGYQETQYF. CDR3 DNA (partial): TGCAGTGCTAGGACTAGCGGGGGGTACCAAGAGACC.